This T cell receptor (beta chain) was captured by sequencing in a study of control samples from healthy donors and cancer patients. The method was immunoSEQ multiplex PCR; TCRdb's version includes in-frame clones alone and lacks a portion of them. The sample shows about 120,000 clones, roughly 92% of them seen only once. This CDR3 is 15 amino acids long. CDR1 is MDHEN and CDR2 is SYDVKM in the germline V gene. V lost 2 bases and J lost 5; bases outside the gene matches: 6. Material for sequencing was blood. The receptor's source is a woman younger than 35 in good health. This sequence joins TRBV28 and TRBJ2-1, with 7 bases matching TRBD2. DNA for the CDR3: TGTGCCAGCAGTTTAGCGGGAGCGGGCCACAATGAGCAGTTCTTC. Its translation: CASSLAGAGHNEQFF.